This TCR beta chain was captured by sequencing in a study of early T cells in non-severe SARS-CoV-2 infection. General study findings and limits: Comparison of clonotypes with VDJdb favored anti-spike CD8 responses while missing private and CD4 specificities.

Using its own MiXCR run on the 5' RACE reads, TCRdb lists one record per CDR3 protein. The data hold 40,000 to 50,000 distinct CDR3 sequences, with less than 15% observed a single time. V shed 6 bases, J shed 3 bases, and the junction held 5 bases outside the gene matches. The CDR3 consists of 14 residues. Germline loops: CDR1 SQVTM, CDR2 ANQGSEA. There are many counts of this clonotype. Its antigen is unknown. The chain carries TRBV29-1 and TRBJ2-1; 10 nucleotides match TRBD1. The receptor was isolated from an adult who was a healthcare worker with PCR-confirmed SARS-CoV-2 infection or an uninfected control (not recorded which). Sequences were obtained from whole blood. CDR3 amino acids: CSVRRDRGYNEQFF. The CDR3 region has the DNA TGCAGCGTCCGCCGGGACAGGGGCTACAATGAGCAGTTCTTC.